A single sample is the source of the 25 T cell receptor beta chains below, sequenced in a study of T cell responses to AZD1222 COVID-19 vaccine. TCRdb's copy holds only in-frame clones and misses some; the assay was immunoSEQ multiplex PCR. The table records approximately 140,000 clones, roughly 90% of them present only once. Sequencing was performed on peripheral blood, taken on day 0 of AZD1222 vaccination. The origin of the receptors is an adult in good health.

The gene calls are TRBV7-6 and TRBJ2-1; TRBD2 matches at 11 bases. CDR1 is SGHVS and CDR2 is FNYEAQ in the germline V gene. V lost 5 bases and J lost 6; bases outside the gene matches: 9. The CDR3 covers 16 residues. The CDR3 sequence is CASSPGIAGGPNEQFF. Written as DNA, the CDR3 is TGTGCCAGCAGCCCAGGGATAGCGGGGGGGCCCAATGAGCAGTTCTTC.

The J gene is TRBJ2-7, the V gene TRBV21-1; TRBD2 was called by the table and not checked on the DNA. TRBV21-1 is classified as a pseudogene. CDR3 size: 16 residues. CDR3 nucleotide sequence: TGTGCCAGCAGCTCTTTCGCCACCCGAAGCGGATACGAGCAGTACTTC. Its protein is CASSSFATRSGYEQYF.

This sequence joins TRBV19 and TRBJ1-3, with unresolved D. Per the germline V gene, CDR1 is LNHDA and CDR2 is SQIVND (reference sequence). Between the trimmed V and J ends, which lost 3 bases and 0 bases, there was a span of 6 bases. The CDR3 length is 14 residues. This chain's CDR3 is CASSIASSGNTIYF. CDR3 DNA: TGTGCCAGTAGTATTGCAAGCTCTGGAAACACCATATATTTT.

CDR3 region: CASSPGLAGLYNEQFF. In nucleotides, the CDR3 is TGTGCCAGCAGCCCAGGACTAGCGGGGTTGTACAATGAGCAGTTCTTC. The V gene is TRBV7-2, the J gene TRBJ2-1, with TRBD2 matching 12 bases. J lost 4 bases, V lost 5 bases, and 6 bases had no gene match. Germline loops: CDR1 SGHTA, CDR2 FQGNSA. CDR3 length: 16 amino acids.

This chain joins TRBV27 and TRBJ1-2, with D tentatively TRBD1 (5 bases). The V and J ends lost 6 bases and 7 bases respectively, with 15 bases between them. Looked up from germline, CDR1 is MNHEY and CDR2 is SMNVEV (reference sequence). CDR3 length: 13 residues. CDR3 nucleotides: TGTGCCAGCAGACCAGATTGGACATCTGGCTACACCTTC. Amino acids: CASRPDWTSGYTF.

The V call is TRBV7-3, the J call TRBJ2-5; maybe TRBD2 (7 bases). In germline, CDR1 is SGHTA, CDR2 FQGTGA. This CDR3 region has 13 residues. With 6 bases removed from V and 2 bases from J, the gap between germline ends came to 10 bases. CDR3: CASSKGGQETQYF. CDR3 sequence (DNA): TGTGCCAGCAGTAAGGGGGGGCAAGAGACCCAGTACTTC.

V is TRBV6-5 and J is TRBJ1-2; no firm D call. V gave up 5 bases and J gave up 7 bases, with 14 bases separating them. Germline loops: CDR1 MNHEY, CDR2 SVGAGI. The CDR3 consists of 13 residues. This CDR3 reads CASSPQVQGGYTF. CDR3 in DNA: TGTGCCAGCAGTCCCCAGGTGCAAGGTGGCTACACCTTC.

The sample holds one count of this clone. The chain couples TRBV7-2 to TRBJ2-5, with D tentatively TRBD1 or TRBD2 (5 bases each). V was cut by 5 bases and J by 6 bases, with 19 bases left in between. Germline V gene lookup returns CDR1 SGHTA and CDR2 FQGNSA. This CDR3 has 15 amino acids. CDR3 DNA sequence: TGTGCCAGCAGCAGGGGTGGCGCAGGAGGAAAGACCCAGTACTTC. Translated: CASSRGGAGGKTQYF.

The rearrangement uses TRBV19 and TRBJ2-1, with a possible D match to TRBD2 (6 bases). Germline V lookup: CDR1 LNHDA, CDR2 SQIVND (reference sequence). The CDR3 has 14 amino acids. V lost 6 bases, J lost 5 bases, and 14 bases lay in between. The CDR3 nucleotides are TGTGCCAGTAGATCCCGGGACTCAGACAATGAGCAGTTCTTC. Translating gives CASRSRDSDNEQFF.

The CDR3 protein is CAWSGDMNTEAFF. The CDR3 DNA sequence: TGTGCCTGGAGTGGGGATATGAACACTGAAGCTTTCTTT. This chain connects TRBV30 to TRBJ1-1; D not resolved. Germline CDR1 and CDR2: GTSNPN and SVGIG (reference sequence). Between the trimmed V and J ends, which lost 1 base and 0 bases, there was a span of 6 bases. CDR3 size: 13 residues.

The V gene is TRBV18, the J gene TRBJ1-1; 8 bases align to TRBD1. Germline V gene sequence: CDR1 KGHSH, CDR2 LQKENI. Trimming at V came to 5 bases and at J to 0 bases, leaving 5 bases not matched to a gene. The length of the CDR3 is 15 residues. CDR3 bases: TGTGCCAGCTCAGCCGGACAGGGCATGAACACTGAAGCTTTCTTT. Amino acid sequence: CASSAGQGMNTEAFF.

This chain joins TRBV6-2 or TRBV6-3 and TRBJ1-1; a weak D match, TRBD1 (5 bases). With 2 bases removed from V and 5 bases from J, the gap between germline ends came to 15 bases. The CDR3 totals 15 residues. Germline-derived CDR1 and CDR2 are MNHEY and SVGEGT. CDR3 region: CASSYPPGTSTEAFF. The CDR3 DNA reads as TGTGCCAGCAGTTACCCCCCGGGGACGTCGACTGAAGCTTTCTTT.

In this sample, this clone turned up once. The V and J genes are TRBV5-6 and TRBJ2-1; 7 bases align to TRBD1. Germline CDR1 SGHDT, CDR2 YYEEEE. This CDR3 contains 15 residues. Losses at the gene ends were 4 bases for V and 2 bases for J; bases not matched to a gene: 6. The CDR3 region is CASSQTGSPYNEQFF. The CDR3 coding sequence is TGTGCCAGCAGCCAGACAGGGTCCCCCTACAATGAGCAGTTCTTC.

The count of this clone is one. The V gene is TRBV11-3, the J gene TRBJ2-1; TRBD1 matches at 7 bases. The CDR3 totals 17 residues. Germline-derived CDR1 and CDR2 are SGHNT and YENEEA. V lost 4 bases to trimming and J lost 1 base; unmatched junction nucleotides: 10. CDR3 nucleotides: TGTGCCAGCAGCTACAAGCAAGGGGGCCGATCCTACAATGAGCAGTTCTTC. It encodes CASSYKQGGRSYNEQFF.

V usage is TRBV3-1 (or the pseudogene TRBV3-2) and J usage is TRBJ1-1; no clear D gene. The V gene lost 7 bases and the J gene lost 0 bases, with 12 bases spanning the gap. The CDR3 contains 14 residues. CDR1 is LGHDT and CDR2 is YNNKEL in the germline V gene (reference sequence). Written as DNA, the CDR3 is TGTGCCAGCACCTTAAGCGGCTTGAACACTGAAGCTTTCTTT. Translating gives CASTLSGLNTEAFF.

This chain connects TRBV19 to TRBJ1-2; D might be TRBD1 (5 bases). The V and J ends lost 10 bases and 2 bases respectively, with 14 bases between them. CDR1 and CDR2 from the germline V gene are LNHDA and SQIVND (reference sequence). There are 13 residues in the CDR3. The chain's CDR3 is CATRGPPNYGYTF. The CDR3 nucleotides read TGTGCCACTAGGGGTCCTCCAAACTATGGCTACACCTTC.

The V call is TRBV27, the J call TRBJ2-2, with D perhaps TRBD2 (6 bases). This CDR3 contains 17 residues. V was pared by 5 bases and J by 0 bases, with 16 bases between. Germline lookup yields CDR1 MNHEY and CDR2 SMNVEV (reference sequence). The CDR3 sequence is CASSLSGWGANTGELFF. In DNA form, the CDR3 reads TGTGCCAGCAGTCTGAGTGGATGGGGGGCGAACACCGGGGAGCTGTTTTTT.

The chain employs TRBV5-4 and TRBJ1-1; maybe TRBD1 (6 bases). V was shortened by 2 bases and J by 4 bases, with 12 bases between the two germline ends. The length of the CDR3 is 14 residues. The germline gives CDR1 SGHNT, CDR2 YYREEE (reference sequence). The CDR3 spells CASSLGGSGTEAFF. The CDR3 bases are TGTGCCAGCAGCTTAGGGGGTAGTGGCACTGAAGCTTTCTTT.

J is TRBJ2-3 and V is TRBV5-1; TRBD1 aligns across 8 bases. CDR1 and CDR2 from the germline V gene are SGHRS and YFSETQ. The CDR3 extends over 15 amino acids. After removal of 4 bases from V and 1 base from J, the junction contained 5 bases not matched to a gene. In DNA form, the CDR3 reads TGCGCCAGCAGCACTGACAGGGGAGGCACAGATACGCAGTATTTT. As protein: CASSTDRGGTDTQYF.

The J gene is TRBJ1-5, the V gene TRBV3-1 (or the pseudogene TRBV3-2); D not resolved. This CDR3 region has 14 residues. Trimming stripped 6 bases from V and 6 bases from J, with 15 bases between. Germline V CDR1 and CDR2: LGHDT, YNNKEL (reference sequence). The DNA for the CDR3 is TGTGCCAGCAGTCTGGGGAAGTTCGCTCAGCCCCAGCATTTT. Translated: CASSLGKFAQPQHF.

This sequence joins TRBV6-6 and TRBJ1-6; weak D call: TRBD1 (6 bases). Trimming took off 5 bases at V and 8 bases at J, with 16 bases between the two ends. The germline V gene has CDR1 MNHNY and CDR2 SVGAGI (reference sequence). The CDR3 is 15 residues long. CDR3: CASSDWGARDSPLHF. The CDR3 DNA follows: TGTGCCAGCAGTGACTGGGGGGCTAGGGATTCACCCCTCCACTTT.

The chain couples TRBV5-1 to TRBJ2-2, with 9 bases lining up with TRBD1. CDR1 is SGHRS and CDR2 is YFSETQ in the germline V gene. With 3 bases clipped from V and 4 bases from J, the junction kept 16 bases outside the gene matches. This CDR3 has 19 residues. The CDR3 DNA is TGCGCCAGCAGCTCGGAGCGGGGAACAGGGGGCTTGGGCACCGGGGAGCTGTTTTTT. This sequence encodes CASSSERGTGGLGTGELFF.

The chain joins TRBV19 to TRBJ1-1; maybe TRBD1 (6 bases). The germline V and J ends were trimmed by 7 bases and 4 bases, with 16 bases remaining between them. Germline V gives CDR1 LNHDA, CDR2 SQIVND (reference sequence). The CDR3 length is 14 residues. CDR3 sequence (DNA): TGTGCCAGTACCCTACAAACAGGGTTCACTGAAGCTTTCTTT. It translates to CASTLQTGFTEAFF. Drawing the rest from reference TRBV19 and TRBJ1-1, the complete variable domain is DGGITQSPKYLFRKEGQNVTLSCEQNLNHDAMYWYRQDPGQGLRLIYYSQIVNDFQKGDIAEGYSVSREKKESFPLTVTSAQKNPTAFYLCASTLQTGFTEAFFGQGTRLTVV.

The CDR3 sequence: CSVSVGGSGNEQFF. The DNA of the CDR3 is TGCAGCGTCTCCGTGGGGGGCTCGGGCAATGAGCAGTTCTTC. The chain couples TRBV29-1 to TRBJ2-1, with D possibly called TRBD1 or TRBD2 (6 bases each). Per germline, CDR1 SQVTM and CDR2 ANQGSEA. Trimming left V 6 bases short and J 6 bases short, with 18 bases between. The CDR3 totals 14 residues.

This chain joins TRBV24-1 and TRBJ2-1; 8 nucleotides align to TRBD2. The CDR3 contains 16 residues. Trimming took 1 base from V and 6 from J; bases not matched to a gene: 7. CDR1 is KGHDR and CDR2 is SFDVKD in the germline V gene. The CDR3 spells CATSDLGAGGLNEQFF. DNA for the CDR3: TGTGCCACCAGTGATTTAGGGGCGGGGGGTCTCAATGAGCAGTTCTTC.